Sequencing of this TCR beta chain was carried out in a study of blood T cell repertoires in COVID-19. Sequencing was performed with immunoSEQ multiplex PCR; in TCRdb, only in-frame clones are kept and a portion is missing. The table has hundreds of thousands of clones, 89% seen once. Germline V gives CDR1 SGHRS, CDR2 YFSETQ. The V end was cut by 4 bases, the J end by 2 bases, with 6 bases between. The CDR3 covers 12 residues. This sequence joins TRBV5-1 and TRBJ2-5; no clear D. The source material was peripheral blood. This TCR came from a woman aged 30 to 39 with COVID-19, enrolled during active disease. CDR3 protein: CASSEDQETQYF. In nucleotides, the CDR3 is TGCGCCAGCAGCGAGGATCAAGAGACCCAGTACTTC.